This record looks at one T cell receptor (beta chain) sequence and its context. Tumor samples were taken before definitive surgery or chemotherapy. The data belong to a study of high-grade serous ovarian cancer treatment subgroups. Trimming stripped 11 bases from V and 6 bases from J, with 12 bases between. This CDR3 is built from 11 residues. Germline V gene data show CDR1 as SEHNR and CDR2 as FQNEAQ (reference sequence). Sequenced by immunoSEQ multiplex PCR; TCRdb stores in-frame clones only, minus some. The data contain around 8,000 clones, more than 60% of them singletons. V and J are TRBV7-9 and TRBJ2-3, with D unresolved. Source material: tumor tissue. This receptor was taken from a human donor with high-grade serous ovarian cancer. In DNA, the CDR3 is TGTGCCTCAGGCTACCGGGATACGCAGTATTTT. Amino acids: CASGYRDTQYF.